The source of this T cell receptor (beta chain) is a study of shared clonotypes between healthy human individuals. About the study: Three plates each covered CD4 naive and memory; CD8 naive two, CD8 memory one.

Assay: immunoSEQ multiplex PCR; the TCRdb copy retains only in-frame clones and omits some. The sample consists of roughly 590,000 clones, 95% of them appearing once. In the case of this clone: Its target is unknown.

Germline V lookup: CDR1 MDHEN, CDR2 SYDVKM. Trimming pared 3 bases from V and 4 bases from J, leaving 15 bases between. This CDR3 region has 15 residues. Study-wide findings and caveats: Clonotypes not shared had lower generation probabilities than those common to all four donors. A handful of donors showed sharing of approximately 5% of naive CD4 clonotypes.

Terminally differentiated effector memory CD45RA+ cells were left out of the naive CD8 fraction, which was CD45RO-negative and positively selected for CCR7. The study drew its donors from healthy HIV-negative adults without recent acute infections or vaccinations. Sequencing used naive CD8+ T cells sorted from blood. The chain carries TRBV28 and TRBJ1-2; TRBD1 might be the D (5 bases). The TCR comes from a woman younger than 45 in good health. CDR3 sequence reads: CASSFFRAASYGYTF. CDR3 nucleotides: TGTGCCAGCAGTTTCTTCAGGGCAGCGAGCTATGGCTACACCTTC.